This TCR beta chain was sequenced in a study of T cells in localized non-small cell lung cancer. TCRdb's table, derived via immunoSEQ multiplex PCR, lists solely in-frame clones and lacks some. Of about 82,000 clones detected, around 82% appear once; the ten largest clones hold 19%. CDR3 size: 16 residues. Germline V gene data show CDR1 as SGHNT and CDR2 as YYREEE (reference sequence). The V and J ends lost 3 bases and 9 bases respectively, with 21 bases between them. A remark on this clone: The antigen remains undetermined.

General study findings and limits: Longer survival (overall) was linked to higher T cell density in blood. Uninvolved adjacent lung showed peak T cell clonality, exceeding tumor. A median of 57 of the top 100 tumor clones appeared in adjacent lung, which was paired and uninvolved.

The chain couples TRBV5-4 to TRBJ2-2, with TRBD1 as a possible D gene (5 bases). The sequencing used PBMCs, collected before any cancer treatment. The source of this sequence is a man aged 40-75 years with stage II squamous cell lung carcinoma. CDR3 region: CASSSQRGANLRELFF. CDR3 nucleotides: TGTGCCAGCAGCTCTCAAAGGGGCGCGAACCTCAGGGAGCTGTTTTTT.